Listed here is a single T cell receptor (beta chain). One Seattle source followed patients from active infection through their disease course. This sample was included in a study of blood T cell repertoires in COVID-19. Looking at the study overall: Sites across the United States, Italy and Spain contributed samples from acute and convalescent COVID-19. T cells, B-cell-depleted T cells, or PBMCs supplied cDNA or gDNA.

In the source study's methods: Amplification of reference gene primers was used by the study to estimate nucleated cell counts. Clones were read by immunoSEQ multiplex PCR, and TCRdb kept only the in-frame ones, dropping some. From that table come the V and J calls and clone size; the DNA was used to work out D and trimming. The sample gives under 300,000 clones, 86% of which show up once; 13% is in the top ten. Germline CDR1 is KGHDR and CDR2 is SFDVKD. The CDR3 is made up of 12 amino acids. The V end was cut by 9 bases, the J end by 10 bases, with 15 bases between. This TCR came from an older woman with COVID-19, enrolled during active disease. Input material: peripheral blood. This sequence joins TRBV24-1 and TRBJ2-1; weak D call: TRBD2 (6 bases). The CDR3 DNA follows: TGTGCCACCTCGGCGGGGTTGCGGGAGCAGTTCTTC. Translation: CATSAGLREQFF.